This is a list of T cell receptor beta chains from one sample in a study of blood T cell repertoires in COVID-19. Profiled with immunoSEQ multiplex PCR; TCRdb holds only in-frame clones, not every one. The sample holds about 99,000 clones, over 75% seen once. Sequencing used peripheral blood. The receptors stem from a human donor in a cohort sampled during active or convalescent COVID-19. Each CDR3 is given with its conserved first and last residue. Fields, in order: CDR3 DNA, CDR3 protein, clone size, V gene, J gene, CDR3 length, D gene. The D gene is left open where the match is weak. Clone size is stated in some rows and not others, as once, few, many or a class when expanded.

DNA: TGTGCCAGCAGCCAGGGCCTCGACAATCAGCCCCAGCATTTT; CDR3: CASSQGLDNQPQHF; size: .; V: TRBV14; J: TRBJ1-5; length: 14; D: .
DNA: TGCGCCAGCAGCTTGGACAGGGCCTACTATGGCTACACCTTC; CDR3: CASSLDRAYYGYTF; size: .; V: TRBV5-1; J: TRBJ1-2; length: 14; D: .
DNA: TGCAGCGTCACCCCGACAGGGGCCTACGGCTACACCTTC; CDR3: CSVTPTGAYGYTF; size: .; V: TRBV29-1; J: TRBJ1-2; length: 13; D: TRBD1
DNA: TGTGCCAGAAGGGGGCCGGGACACCTGGGGCACTATTCACCCCTCCACTTT; CDR3: CARRGPGHLGHYSPLHF; size: .; V: TRBV5-3; J: TRBJ1-6; length: 17; D: .
DNA: TGTGCCAGCAGCTTAACCGGGACAGGGAATAATTCACCCCTCCACTTT; CDR3: CASSLTGTGNNSPLHF; size: .; V: TRBV7-3; J: TRBJ1-6; length: 16; D: TRBD1
DNA: TGTGCCAGCAGCATCACGACAGGGGGCTTCGACGAGCAGTACTTC; CDR3: CASSITTGGFDEQYF; size: once; V: TRBV9; J: TRBJ2-7; length: 15; D: TRBD1
DNA: TGCGCCAGCAGTGAGGGGCGGCAGGGGGTCAAAAACATTCAGTACTTC; CDR3: CASSEGRQGVKNIQYF; size: .; V: TRBV10-1; J: TRBJ2-4; length: 16; D: TRBD1
DNA: TGTGCCAGCAGCCCCAGACAGGGACAAGAGACCCAGTACTTC; CDR3: CASSPRQGQETQYF; size: .; V: TRBV11-3; J: TRBJ2-5; length: 14; D: TRBD1
DNA: TGTGCCTCAGCCAGGGAGGGTGGCCGATACGAGCAGTACTTC; CDR3: CASAREGGRYEQYF; size: .; V: TRBV28; J: TRBJ2-7; length: 14; D: TRBD2
DNA: TGCGCCAGCAGCCAAGATTCCAGGCCGGAGACCCAGTACTTC; CDR3: CASSQDSRPETQYF; size: .; V: TRBV4-1; J: TRBJ2-5; length: 14; D: .
DNA: TGTGCCAGTAGTATTTCTCGGTCTAGCGGGGGTAGAGAGACCCAGTACTTC; CDR3: CASSISRSSGGRETQYF; size: .; V: TRBV19; J: TRBJ2-5; length: 17; D: TRBD2
DNA: TGCGCCAGCAGCACCGGGACAGGGGCCGGGGGTTCACCCCTCCACTTT; CDR3: CASSTGTGAGGSPLHF; size: .; V: TRBV5-1; J: TRBJ1-6; length: 16; D: TRBD1
DNA: TGTGCCAGCAGCATCCGACTAGCGGTCGCCTACGAGCAGTACTTC; CDR3: CASSIRLAVAYEQYF; size: .; V: TRBV5-6; J: TRBJ2-7; length: 15; D: TRBD2
DNA: TGTGCCAGCAGATCGGGAGGCTACACCTTC; CDR3: CASRSGGYTF; size: .; V: TRBV2; J: TRBJ1-2; length: 10; D: .
DNA: TGTGCCAGCAGTCTCCGACAGGGCTATGGCTACACCTTC; CDR3: CASSLRQGYGYTF; size: once; V: TRBV6-6; J: TRBJ1-2; length: 13; D: TRBD1
DNA: TGTGCCAGCAGAAGGGACAGACAGAACACTGAAGCTTTCTTT; CDR3: CASRRDRQNTEAFF; size: .; V: TRBV6-6; J: TRBJ1-1; length: 14; D: TRBD1